This T cell receptor beta chain was retrieved from a study of T cell changes during pregnancy in multiple sclerosis. The J segment lost 5 bases and the V segment lost 5 bases, leaving 10 bases of the junction unmatched. Germline-derived CDR1 and CDR2 are SGHAT and FQNNGV. The CDR3 length is 15 residues. Libraries were prepared by immunoSEQ multiplex PCR; TCRdb keeps only in-frame clonotypes and omits some of them. The data show tens of thousands of clones, around nine tenths seen once. The sequences come from CD4+ T cells from peripheral blood mononuclear cells, collected in the second trimester of pregnancy. This receptor was obtained from a female donor in good health, enrolled as a control in a pregnancy study. The chain recombines TRBV11-2 with TRBJ2-7; TRBD1 agrees at 9 bases. The CDR3 here is CASSIAGTGSDEQYF. Written as DNA, the CDR3 is TGTGCCAGCAGCATCGCCGGGACAGGGTCGGACGAGCAGTACTTC.